This note documents a single TCR beta chain sequence. As yet, its antigen is unknown. One entry per CDR3 protein, called by TCRdb with MiXCR from the reads. Of approximately 500,000 distinct CDR3 sequences listed, approximately 25% are singletons. These data come from a study of T cell repertoires in cytomegalovirus infection. Study context: TCR beta signatures that were public indicated CMV infection and matching HLA type. Study results and limitations: CMV-specific TCR beta clonotypes restricted by HLA-C dominated the ex vivo response.

V was pared by 2 bases and J by 5 bases, with 15 bases between. The germline CDR1 and CDR2 sequences are MNHEY and SVGEGT. CDR3 size: 15 residues. The source material was PBMCs. V and J are TRBV6-2 or TRBV6-3 and TRBJ2-5; possibly TRBD2 for D (5 bases). This clonotype originated in a human donor in good health (CMV status not recorded). Some clones in this sample may be carry-over from other donors' samples. CDR3 nucleotide sequence: TGTGCCAGCAGTTACGGAAGCGGCACCCCCGAGACCCAGTACTTC. Translated: CASSYGSGTPETQYF.